The subject of this entry is one TCR beta chain. Its binding antigen is unknown. No base quality values were provided; no much bigger clone lies one nucleotide off. The entry originates in a study of siplizumab effects on memory and regulatory T cells (dated by TCRdb to about 2019). In terms of the full investigation: The effect of the anti-CD2 antibody siplizumab on alloreactive T-cell subsets was examined in allogeneic mixed lymphocyte reactions constructed from human PBMCs.

Sorted unstimulated T cells, along with proliferating T cells recovered from mixed lymphocyte reactions, underwent TCRbeta CDR3 sequencing. Fresh whole blood from approximately 9 HLA-typed healthy donors was used to isolate PBMCs. Unstimulated CD4+ regulatory T cells were FACS-sorted to map the origin of alloreactive clones. The full study reports these points: Roughly 75-95% of proliferating CD4+ or CD8+ clones could not be assigned a naive or memory phenotype. Among mappable alloreactive CD4+ clones, the Treg-derived fraction averaged about 70% with siplizumab versus around 25% in control reactions. Because sequences at frequencies below about 10^-5 were poorly captured, only a minor fraction of alloreactive clones could be mapped back to unstimulated subsets. No functional confirmation was obtained for the suppressive function of proliferating Tregs from siplizumab cultures. Unstimulated naive T cells appeared more diverse than memory T cells, and naive cells seemed to contribute substantially to the alloresponse. The cumulative frequency of alloreactive sequences that could be traced back to unstimulated CD4+ memory T cells was significantly reduced by siplizumab.

Receptor amplification or capture employed the immunoSEQ multiplex PCR assay. Roughly 10^5 TCR templates per sample were assayed on the deep sequencing platform. Genomic DNA extracted from sorted T cells was the material used for TCRbeta CDR3 sequencing. The study's processing was this. The R programming language was used for the clonal analysis of the TCRbeta CDR3 data. Unstimulated samples were compared with post-reaction CFSE-low samples to define alloreactive CD4+ and CD8+ clones. Alloreactive CD4+ clones were assigned to regulatory or non-regulatory origin by matching sequences to sorted unstimulated Treg and non-Treg repertoires. As stored in TCRdb, this immuneACCESS dataset retains in-frame rearrangements with V and J assigned. A fraction of the clones does not appear; measured against another copy, unresolved V genes explain less than half of the discrepancy, and the remainder lacks a known reason. V, J and clone size derive from that table, while D and trimming were established from the DNA sequence. Counted in this sample were tens of thousands of clones; about nine tenths of them appeared once. Of the sample, over 1.5% falls within the top ten clones.

The TCR originated in a human donor in good health. Sequenced material: Tregs sorted from blood.

The sequenced DNA: TGCGCCAGCAGGTGGACTCTAACCGGGGAGACCCAGTACTTC. It translates to CASRWTLTGETQYF. This receptor chain uses TRBV5-1 and TRBJ2-5; TRBD2 is a possible D gene, resting on 5 matching bases. Trimming removed 5 bases from V and 5 bases from J, leaving 16 bases between the germline ends. From a lookup of the germline V gene, CDR1 and CDR2 are SGHRS and YFSETQ. CDR3 length: 14 amino acids, cysteine to phenylalanine. Only CDR3 DNA is held: 42 bases, read in frame from base 1.